This record looks at one TCR beta chain sequence and its context. The antigen is undetermined. Time point meaning: before natalizumab initiation. All PML patients were female, and all patients had earlier interferon beta. Each PCR contained spiked synthetic TR CDR3 controls spanning every V-J pairing. The protocol was immunoSEQ multiplex PCR, while the TCRdb copy is restricted to in-frame clones and leaves out a portion. This sample carries 25,000 to 30,000 clones, 70% to 90% of them seen once, and the ten largest clones take 1.1%. The CDR3 extends over 14 amino acids. Germline V lookup: CDR1 SGHAT, CDR2 FQNNGV. V lost 8 bases, J lost 7 bases, and 15 bases lay in between. The data originate from a study of multiple sclerosis patients with progressive multifocal leukoencephalopathy. General study findings and limits: Expanded clones at PML onset predated and persisted through natalizumab therapy. In most PML patients, TRB repertoires appeared less diverse by entropy.

V is TRBV11-2 and J is TRBJ1-6, with D perhaps TRBD1 (5 bases). The sequencing sample was made of PBMCs. The sequence derives from a human donor with multiple sclerosis. The CDR3 sequence is CASASWDGNSPLHF. CDR3 bases: TGTGCCAGCGCTTCTTGGGACGGCAATTCACCCCTCCACTTT.